One sample yielded the 16 T cell receptor beta chains listed below, sequenced in a study of beta chain features in type 1 diabetes. The study reverse transcribed the entire isolated RNA, so it sequenced expressed TCRB transcripts. Sequencing used immunoSEQ multiplex PCR; TCRdb keeps in-frame clones, though not all of them. Of some 410,000 clones in the sample, about 15% were seen once. The specimen sequenced was naive CD4+ T cells from blood. The receptors here all came from a man aged 25 to 40 in good health.

There are a few counts of this clone. V gene TRBV27 combines with J gene TRBJ2-1; 8 nucleotides agree with TRBD1. Trimming cost V 6 bases and J 6 bases; bases outside gene matches: 13. Germline V gene sequence: CDR1 MNHEY, CDR2 SMNVEV (reference sequence). The CDR3 totals 16 residues. The CDR3 nucleotides read TGTGCCAGCAGGGGCCTCGGACAGGGAAGGGTCAATGAGCAGTTCTTC. Protein: CASRGLGQGRVNEQFF.

The chain couples TRBV6-6 to TRBJ2-2, with TRBD2 matching 8 bases. The V gene end was trimmed by 8 bases and the J gene end by 5 bases; junction bases not matched to a gene: 7. Germline V gives CDR1 MNHNY, CDR2 SVGAGI (reference sequence). The CDR3 is 14 amino acids. CDR3 coding DNA: TGTGCCAGCGGATTAGCGGGAAGAACCGGGGAGCTGTTTTTT. Protein sequence: CASGLAGRTGELFF.

The genes are TRBV15 and TRBJ1-1; D might be TRBD1 (5 bases). Germline V gene sequence: CDR1 LNHNV, CDR2 YYDKDF (reference sequence). This CDR3 contains 16 residues. The V end was cut by 1 base, the J end by 1 base, with 13 bases between. CDR3 coding DNA: TGTGCCACCAGCAGAGTGGTGGGGGTCGGGAACACTGAAGCTTTCTTT. This translates into CATSRVVGVGNTEAFF. Based on the CDR3 plus reference TRBV15 and TRBJ1-1, the full variable domain is DAMVIQNPRYQVTQFGKPVTLSCSQTLNHNVMYWYQQKSSQAPKLLFHYYDKDFNNEADTPDNFQSRRPNTSFCFLDIRSPGLGDTAMYLCATSRVVGVGNTEAFFGQGTRLTVV.

Regarding this clone: This same CDR3 is encoded by further DNA sequences in the sample. This sequence joins TRBV4-2 and TRBJ2-1, with TRBD2 identical over 12 bases. V lost 0 bases and J lost 3; bases outside the gene matches: 0. Germline V gene sequence: CDR1 LGHNA, CDR2 YNFKEQ. The CDR3 is 16 residues long. Here the CDR3 DNA reads TGTGCCAGCAGCCAAGAGGGACTAGCGGGCTACAATGAGCAGTTCTTC. Amino acids: CASSQEGLAGYNEQFF.

There are a few counts of this clone. The rearrangement joins TRBV4-1 to TRBJ2-1, with TRBD1 matching over 8 bases. Trimming removed 6 bases from V and 7 bases from J; junction bases left unmatched: 8. This CDR3 is built from 14 residues. Per the germline V gene, CDR1 is MGHRA and CDR2 is YSYEKL. The CDR3 region is CASRSGTGVNEQFF. The CDR3 DNA sequence: TGCGCCAGCAGATCCGGGACAGGTGTAAATGAGCAGTTCTTC.

This clone has only a few counts. The chain has TRBV5-1 and TRBJ1-1, with D possibly being TRBD1 (6 bases). Germline CDR1 is SGHRS and CDR2 is YFSETQ. V was pared by 5 bases and J by 4 bases, with 12 bases between. CDR3 size: 13 residues. The CDR3, as DNA: TGCGCCAGCAGTATAACAGGGACCACTGAAGCTTTCTTT. It is translated as CASSITGTTEAFF.

This clone was detected a few times. This chain uses TRBV30 with TRBJ1-1; 7 nucleotides match TRBD1. This CDR3 is 16 amino acids long. Germline CDR1 reads GTSNPN; CDR2 reads SVGIG (reference sequence). V was clipped by 4 bases and J by 6 bases; unmatched bases: 17. In DNA, the CDR3 is TGTGCCTGGAATCGGACCCCGACAGGGCCGTTGGCTGAAGCTTTCTTT. This sequence encodes CAWNRTPTGPLAEAFF.

This clone was counted only a few times. The DNA of the CDR3 is TGTGCCAGCAGCTTGGGACAGCACTACAATATCAATGAGCAGTTCTTC. This codes for CASSLGQHYNINEQFF. The V and J genes are TRBV5-4 and TRBJ2-1, with D possibly matching TRBD1 (5 bases). Looked up from germline, CDR1 is SGHNT and CDR2 is YYREEE (reference sequence). The CDR3 totals 16 residues. V lost 0 bases and J lost 6, with 16 bases in between.

In regard to this clone: A much larger clone differs from this one at a single base, so this may be a read error. The V call is TRBV7-2, the J call TRBJ2-3, with D unclear. The V gene lost 2 bases and the J gene lost 5 bases, with 2 bases spanning the gap. The CDR3 has 11 residues. Germline loops: CDR1 SGHTA, CDR2 FQGNSA. Here the CDR3 DNA reads TGTGCCAGCAGCTTACAAGATACGCAGTATTTT. The encoded protein is CASSLQDTQYF.

A few counts support this clone. The gene calls are TRBV5-4 and TRBJ1-2; D might be TRBD1 (5 bases). The CDR3 is 15 residues long. V was trimmed by 1 base and J by 8 bases, leaving 18 bases between them. Germline V gene lookup returns CDR1 SGHNT and CDR2 YYREEE (reference sequence). The CDR3 loop is CASSLMQGGSRGYTF. Here the CDR3 DNA reads TGTGCCAGCAGCTTGATGCAGGGAGGATCGAGAGGCTACACCTTC.

The chain combines TRBV5-6 with TRBJ1-2, with 9 bases that match TRBD1. The V and J ends lost 0 bases and 8 bases, in that order; junction bases with no gene match: 5. Germline loops: CDR1 SGHDT, CDR2 YYEEEE. The CDR3 has 14 residues. The CDR3 DNA follows: TGTGCCAGCAGCTTGGAAGGGACAGGGCGAGGCTACACCTTC. It specifies CASSLEGTGRGYTF.

DNA for the CDR3: TGTGCCAGCAGTTTAGAACAGGGCGCCTACAATGAGCAGTTCTTC. This codes for CASSLEQGAYNEQFF. The chain is built from TRBV27 and TRBJ2-1; D might be TRBD1 (6 bases). This CDR3 contains 15 residues. Per the germline V gene, CDR1 is MNHEY and CDR2 is SMNVEV (reference sequence). V was pared by 2 bases and J by 2 bases, with 10 bases between.

This clone was seen more than once but under ten times. The rearrangement joins TRBV7-2 to TRBJ2-7; D is unclear. Germline V gene sequence: CDR1 SGHTA, CDR2 FQGNSA. CDR3 size: 13 residues. Trimming left V 1 base short and J 5 bases short, with 9 bases between. The CDR3 loop reads CASSLVGKDEQYF. Written as DNA, the CDR3 is TGTGCCAGCAGCTTAGTGGGGAAGGACGAGCAGTACTTC.

This clone was found a few times. In DNA, the CDR3 is TGTGCCAGCAGCTTTGGTCAGGGCCGGTTGGAGACCCAGTACTTC. This codes for CASSFGQGRLETQYF. The chain is built from TRBV5-4 and TRBJ2-5; a weak D match, TRBD1 (5 bases). Trimming took off 2 bases at V and 5 bases at J, with 16 bases between the two ends. The CDR3 spans 15 residues. Germline values: CDR1 SGHNT, CDR2 YYREEE (reference sequence).

The chain carries TRBV4-3 and TRBJ2-7; 7 bases fit TRBD2. This CDR3 is built from 16 residues. Trimming cost V 4 bases and J 2 bases; bases outside gene matches: 11. Germline CDR1 LGHNA, CDR2 YSLEER. CDR3 residues: CASSPDERGPAYEQYF. DNA for the CDR3: TGCGCCAGCAGCCCGGATGAGCGGGGTCCAGCCTACGAGCAGTACTTC.

This clone was observed a few times. The V gene is TRBV10-3, the J gene TRBJ1-1; 7 bases match TRBD1. Trimming removed 4 bases from V and 3 bases from J; junction bases left unmatched: 5. There are 14 residues in the CDR3. Germline V gene lookup returns CDR1 ENHRY and CDR2 SYGVKD. The CDR3 DNA is TGTGCCATCAGTGGACAGGGATGGGACACTGAAGCTTTCTTT. Protein: CAISGQGWDTEAFF.